One T cell receptor (beta chain) is described in this entry. Methods used by the authors: Estimated nucleated cell counts came from reference gene primer amplification. The assay was immunoSEQ multiplex PCR, and TCRdb's table has in-frame clones only and misses some. Clone size and the V and J calls come from that table; the DNA yielded D and trimming. The table lists some 190,000 clones, approximately 90% of them singletons, with approximately 1% in the top ten. The CDR3 spans 16 residues. With 0 bases clipped from V and 3 bases from J, the junction kept 8 bases outside the gene matches. Germline V gene sequence: CDR1 SGHRS, CDR2 YFSETQ. The sample comes from a study of blood T cell repertoires in COVID-19. Overall study: COVID-19 samples from acute and convalescent phases originated in the United States, Italy and Spain. Nucleic acid was either cDNA or gDNA, and it came from T cells, B-cell-depleted T cells, or PBMCs.

The receptor's source is a man aged 25-45 years with acute or convalescent COVID-19. The specimen was peripheral blood. The V call is TRBV5-1, the J call TRBJ2-5, with 7 bases that match TRBD1. CDR3 sequence: CASSLGTGTAEETQYF. In DNA, the CDR3 is TGCGCCAGCAGCTTGGGGACGGGGACAGCCGAAGAGACCCAGTACTTC. Combining the CDR3 with reference TRBV5-1 and TRBJ2-5 gives the whole variable domain KAGVTQTPRYLIKTRGQQVTLSCSPISGHRSVSWYQQTPGQGLQFLFEYFSETQRNKGNFPGRFSGRQFSNSRSEMNVSTLELGDSALYLCASSLGTGTAEETQYFGPGTRLLVL.